This T cell receptor (beta chain) was profiled in a study of cytomegalovirus exposure and HLA in healthy donors (dated by TCRdb to 2016 to 2017). With respect to the entire study: An earlier analysis of under 600 of the donors reported 250 to 300 Gb of sequence data and approximately 110 million unique TCR beta sequences from about 179 million T cells. An early release that covered about 600 HLA-typed donors contained about 290 gigabases of sequencing data and 75 million to 100 million unique TCR sequences. The genetic ancestry cluster associated with self-reported Caucasian donors included roughly 84% of the approximately 410 genotyped donors. The study was designed to test whether signatures of past pathogen exposure could be identified by cataloging public T cell receptors. Using immunosequencing, the study profiled T cell repertoires from approximately 700 subjects and related those repertoires to cytomegalovirus serostatus. Besides the first cohort of 666 subjects, a separate validation cohort made up of over 95 different subjects was used. High-throughput TCR immunosequencing, statistical association of individual TCRs with disease status, and machine learning were combined to predict cytomegalovirus infection status. To study patterns of TCR occurrence, a later analysis re-analyzed previously published TCR beta repertoires from several hundred donors and added high-resolution HLA genotyping. Rather than using new phenotypic data, the later analysis identified candidate immune exposures from TCR beta sequences and from how often those sequences occurred across donors. To decide whether each TCR beta V gene segment behaved as functional or pseudogenic, an earlier analysis of approximately 600 of the donors relied on high-throughput TCR beta sequencing. Donor age, sex, ethnicity and CMV serostatus were compiled together with the repertoire data. Genome-wide SNP genotypes for about 65% of the roughly 670 donors were used in a later genetic analysis, which treated that subset as a discovery cohort. All discovery cohort repertoires had been generated on a single sequencing platform. HLA typing included class I and class II loci at four-digit resolution. The number of typed donors differed by locus: roughly 620-640 for A, B, C, DRB1 and DQB1; about 520 for DQA1; approximately 600 for DPA1; and 450 to 480 for DPB1. Roughly five DR-DQ haplotypes were handled as single units for association and clustering because linkage in the cohort was strong. Among a few hundred genotyped donors of the cohort, an average of 235,054 unique TCR beta nucleotide sequences were sequenced per donor, roughly 18% of them non-productive. Points the paper makes about the study in general: Seventeen rarely observed V segments, including chromosome 9 orphons, were excluded from the earlier analysis of a few hundred of the donors because counts were too low. The study listed 164 TCR beta chains as associated with cytomegalovirus. A cluster of highly shared sequence variants was judged likely to be a technical artifact of the sequencing pipeline. The classifier was reported to diagnose cytomegalovirus status with high specificity and sensitivity in both the original cohort and the validation cohort. In a later analysis, HLA-associated TCR beta chains showed more clonal expansion and lower generation probabilities than non-associated chains that were equally common. In a later analysis, 16,951 TCR beta sequences were associated with specific HLA alleles at a false discovery rate of 0.05. A few of the identified cytomegalovirus-associated TCR beta chains were confirmed in vitro to be specific for cytomegalovirus antigens. Correlated functional status among segregating V segments might reflect linkage disequilibrium, but an unknown experimental factor could not be ruled out. While some public TCRs were present in many individuals, most TCR sequences turned up only very rarely across donors. In this cohort, only TCR beta chains were sequenced, and detectable features were limited by the absence of alpha or paired-chain data. Because the 87-base-pair reads could not distinguish some IMGT-functional V segments, including TRBV6-2 and TRBV6-3, those segments were excluded. A later genetic analysis associated a missense DCLRE1C variant with V-gene and J-gene trimming of TCR beta chains, and an independent cohort replicated the association. Immune exposure information for the cohort was limited to CMV serostatus. The authors suggested that the approach could potentially be extended to other disease states and immunological phenotypes. In an earlier analysis of some 540 of the donors, most TCR beta V segments appeared in productive rearrangements about 87% or about 30% of the time, broadly matching IMGT annotations. Assigning TCR associations to individual alleles was difficult when HLA alleles, especially DR and DQ, strongly co-occurred. Because HLA typing was unavailable for some donors at each locus, only the typed subset was used in association tests. A later genetic analysis reported fewer N-insertions in productive TCRs among donors in an Asian-associated ancestry cluster than the roughly 700-donor mean. A later analysis found that most CMV-associated TCR beta chains appeared HLA-restricted, with HLA associations seemingly driven largely by CMV exposure. In a later analysis, several top co-occurrence clusters were reported to appear linked to parvovirus B19, influenza, CMV and Epstein-Barr virus. A further reported finding was that TCR beta sequences accurately predicted the HLA-A and HLA-B alleles for most subjects in the first cohort. A later analysis found that TCR association rates varied across HLA loci, with DRB1 alleles showing the most associated TCRs and HLA-C alleles the fewest. The presence/absence analyses assumed that sequencing depth was roughly uniform across donors, and that assumption may not be true.

A distance of 25 bases separates the germline ends of V and J, which lose 4 bases and 6 bases respectively. Reading the germline V gene gives CDR1 SGHDN and CDR2 FVKESK. Counted from cysteine to phenylalanine, this CDR3 has 17 amino acids. Kept here is only the CDR3 DNA, which spans 51 bases and is read in frame from base 1. About this clone itself: Its antigen remains undetermined. It has no much larger one-base neighbor in the sample; base qualities were not kept.

In total, roughly 710 healthy bone marrow donors made up the cohort. All cohort members were sampled while nominally healthy, although unrecorded immune exposures were likely present. The donor was CMV seropositive and was included in the group of about 290 seropositive cohort members. Every donor gave a peripheral blood sample, and the peripheral blood mononuclear cells from that sample were used for TCR beta sequencing. Genomic DNA was extracted from the blood cell samples with the Qiagen DNeasy Blood Extraction Kit. Receptor libraries were prepared by the immunoSEQ multiplex PCR assay. For the multiplex PCR, a mixture combining 60 forward primers for TCR Vbeta segments and 13 reverse primers for TCR Jbeta segments was used. The CDR3 region of rearranged TCR beta genes was amplified from genomic DNA by a multiplex PCR assay. On the Illumina HiSeq System, the amplified TCR beta libraries were sequenced as 87-base-pair reads. The original pipeline was this. A later analysis tallied tens of millions of unique TCR beta chains across the 600 to 700 repertoires, and approximately 9.9 million of those chains were shared by two or more donors. Raw reads were error-corrected and collapsed into unique sequences with a nearest-neighbor algorithm that merged closely related sequences to remove PCR and sequencing errors. Alignment of CDR3 sequences to IMGT reference sequences was used to assign V, D and J gene segments. Each retained sequence needed at least a six-nucleotide match to both a V gene segment and a J gene segment. A rearrangement counted as productive if the CDR3 had no stop codons and remained in frame with V and J, and every other rearrangement counted as non-productive. CDR3 was defined by IMGT convention, running from the second conserved V-encoded cysteine to the conserved J-encoded phenylalanine. Sequences without an unambiguous match to a single V gene segment were excluded from the earlier analysis of about 630 of the donors. An earlier analysis of several hundred of the donors called V segments functional above 56.7% productive rearrangements and segregating when the between-donor standard deviation exceeded 5%. A statistical classification framework was built for diagnosing cytomegalovirus status from the catalog of TCR beta chain sequences. In a later analysis, V and J genes were assigned by comparing TCR nucleotide sequences against IMGT/GENE-DB human TR gene sequences. Using the TCRdist pipeline, a later analysis assigned CDR3 sequences along with most-parsimonious VDJ recombination scenarios. In a later analysis, each TCR beta chain was defined by its CDR3 amino acid sequence together with its V-gene family, and reads lacking a unique V-gene family were excluded. In a later analysis, around 600 highly shared, low-generation-probability nucleotide sequences were removed to address suspected cross-contamination and a sequencing artifact. A later analysis calculated a clonal expansion index for each public chain from normalized within-repertoire ranks of inferred template counts. A later analysis computed generation probabilities with a VDJ recombination model fitted to out-of-frame rearrangements, and checked the results against IGoR. A later analysis scored TCR-TCR, TCR-HLA and TCR-CMV co-occurrence with hypergeometric tests, applying a repertoire-size bias correction to TCR pairs. To estimate false discovery rates, a later analysis permuted the HLA or CMV assignments 20 times. A later analysis grouped co-occurring TCRs with DBSCAN, adding TCRdist sequence similarity when clustering within HLA-allele-positive subsets. Repertoires with fewer than 30,000 or more than 120,000 public chains were left out of co-occurrence clustering, as were about five repertoires with anomalous nucleotide sharing. TCRdb mirrors the immuneACCESS table, restricted to in-frame sequences. Some clones are absent from its copies; in checked studies, under half trace to an unresolved V gene, and the reason for the others is unknown. For V, J and clone size, that table is used; D and trimming come from the DNA. Here the sample has about 100,000 clones; 81% occur a single time. The top ten clones comprise approximately 4.2% of the sample.

What was sequenced was PBMCs. This receptor chain uses TRBV14 and TRBJ2-7; tentative D gene TRBD2, with 6 bases matching. The source is a woman between 65 and 79 years old in good health and CMV-seropositive. CDR3 loop: CASSPYLGGMGRTEQYF. The DNA reads as follows: TGTGCCAGCAGCCCCTACCTGGGAGGTATGGGGAGGACCGAGCAGTACTTC.